Below, 10 T cell receptor beta chains from the same sample are listed, as sequenced in a study of blood T cell repertoires in COVID-19. Repertoires were generated with immunoSEQ multiplex PCR, while TCRdb's copy carries only in-frame clones and drops some. The sample lists 100,000 or so clones, 65% to 85% seen once, with around 2% in the top ten. The sample consisted of peripheral blood. These receptors all stem from a man aged 70-80 years with active or convalescent COVID-19.

V is TRBV28 and J is TRBJ1-3, with D maybe TRBD1 (5 bases). Trimming removed 3 bases from V and 4 bases from J, with 10 bases in between. Germline V CDR1 and CDR2: MDHEN, SYDVKM. CDR3 length equals 14 residues. The CDR3 DNA follows: TGTGCCAGCAGTTTGCCAGGGATGGGAAACACCATATATTTT. Encoded protein: CASSLPGMGNTIYF.

This chain links TRBV27 with TRBJ1-5; D is possibly TRBD1 (5 bases). The CDR3 has 15 amino acids. Per germline, CDR1 MNHEY and CDR2 SMNVEV (reference sequence). Trimming shortened V by 6 bases and J by 2 bases, and 14 bases separated the two germline ends. The CDR3 sequence: CASRDGGGRNQPQHF. The CDR3 region has the DNA TGTGCCAGCAGAGACGGCGGGGGTCGCAATCAGCCCCAGCATTTT.

V and J are TRBV6-5 and TRBJ1-2; 7 nucleotides line up with TRBD1. The junction had 8 bases not matched to a gene; V was cut back by 5 bases and J by 8 bases. The V gene's germline CDR1 is MNHEY and CDR2 SVGAGI. The CDR3 loop spans 13 amino acids. In nucleotides, the CDR3 is TGTGCCAGCAGTCCTTCCAGGGGGTTGGGCTACACCTTC. It specifies CASSPSRGLGYTF.

The CDR3 protein is CASSTTVQTDTQYF. Here the CDR3 DNA reads TGTGCCAGTAGTACGACAGTTCAAACAGATACGCAGTATTTT. V gene TRBV19 combines with J gene TRBJ2-3, with D possibly being TRBD1 (5 bases). V lost 4 bases and J lost 3, with 11 bases in between. The CDR3 extends over 14 amino acids. Germline-derived CDR1 and CDR2 are LNHDA and SQIVND (reference sequence).

For the CDR3, the DNA is TGTGCCAGCAGCCGAGGGCGGGGTCGCACAGATACGCAGTATTTT. Translating it yields CASSRGRGRTDTQYF. The chain employs TRBV11-1 and TRBJ2-3; possibly TRBD2 for D (6 bases). Germline CDR1 reads SGHAT; CDR2 reads FQDESV (reference sequence). With 5 bases removed from V and 1 base from J, the gap between germline ends came to 13 bases. This CDR3 has 15 amino acids.

V usage is TRBV5-4 and J usage is TRBJ2-5; 8 bases agree with TRBD1. The CDR3 consists of 16 residues. Germline trimming cut 7 bases from V and 4 bases from J; bases unmatched to any gene: 15. Per the germline V gene, CDR1 is SGHNT and CDR2 is YYREEE (reference sequence). Here the CDR3 reads CASALGPRGQSETQYF. The CDR3 region has the DNA TGTGCCAGCGCCCTGGGGCCCAGGGGGCAATCAGAGACCCAGTACTTC.

This rearrangement joins TRBV2 to TRBJ1-2; D uncertain. Deletions cut 0 bases from V and 4 bases from J, with 6 bases between. The CDR3 spans 13 residues. Germline CDR1 reads SNHLY; CDR2 reads FYNNEI. This chain's CDR3 is CASSEALVYGYTF. In nucleotides, the CDR3 is TGTGCCAGCAGTGAAGCCCTAGTCTATGGCTACACCTTC.

This clone came up a few times. This sequence joins TRBV6-1 and TRBJ1-5; D call uncertain. This CDR3 has 14 amino acids. Germline V CDR1 and CDR2: MNHNS, SASEGT. The V end was cut by 2 bases, the J end by 7 bases, with 12 bases between. The CDR3 sequence: CASSEYGRLQPQHF. The CDR3 DNA is TGTGCCAGCAGTGAATATGGGAGATTGCAGCCCCAGCATTTT.

The chain has TRBV28 and TRBJ1-2, with unresolved D. V shed 6 bases and J shed 4 bases, with 6 bases lying between them. The CDR3 is made up of 11 amino acids. Germline lookup yields CDR1 MDHEN and CDR2 SYDVKM. The CDR3 sequence is CASSISYGYTF. In nucleotides, the CDR3 is TGTGCCAGCAGCATTAGCTATGGCTACACCTTC.

This clone was seen a few times. The genes are TRBV18 and TRBJ2-7; tentative D call: TRBD1 (5 bases). The CDR3 extends over 13 amino acids. V lost 2 bases and J 3 bases, leaving 8 bases between the germline ends. Germline loops: CDR1 KGHSH, CDR2 LQKENI. CDR3 in DNA: TGTGCCAGCTCACCAGGGGCCGACTACGAGCAGTACTTC. Translated: CASSPGADYEQYF.